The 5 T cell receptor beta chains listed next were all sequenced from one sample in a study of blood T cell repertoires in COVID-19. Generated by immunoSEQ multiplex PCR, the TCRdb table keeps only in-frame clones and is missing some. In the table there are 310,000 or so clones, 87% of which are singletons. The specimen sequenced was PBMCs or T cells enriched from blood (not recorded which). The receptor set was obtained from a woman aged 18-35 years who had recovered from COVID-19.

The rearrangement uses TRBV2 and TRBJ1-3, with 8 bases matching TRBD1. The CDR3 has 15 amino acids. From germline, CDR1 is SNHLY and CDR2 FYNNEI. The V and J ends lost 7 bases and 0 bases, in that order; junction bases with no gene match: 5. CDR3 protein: CASNVRGPSGNTIYF. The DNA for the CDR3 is TGTGCCAGCAACGTCAGGGGGCCCTCTGGAAACACCATATATTTT.

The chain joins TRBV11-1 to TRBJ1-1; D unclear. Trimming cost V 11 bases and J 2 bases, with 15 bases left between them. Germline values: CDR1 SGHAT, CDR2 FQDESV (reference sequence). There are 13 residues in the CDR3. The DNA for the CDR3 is TGTGCCTGTAGCGAGAACCGAAACACTGAAGCTTTCTTT. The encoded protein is CACSENRNTEAFF.

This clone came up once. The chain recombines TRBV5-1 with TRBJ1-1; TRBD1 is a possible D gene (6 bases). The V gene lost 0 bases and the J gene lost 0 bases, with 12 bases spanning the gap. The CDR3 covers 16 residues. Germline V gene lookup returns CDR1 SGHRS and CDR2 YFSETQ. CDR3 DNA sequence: TGCGCCAGCAGCTTGGGGCAGGGGCTAGTGAACACTGAAGCTTTCTTT. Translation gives CASSLGQGLVNTEAFF.

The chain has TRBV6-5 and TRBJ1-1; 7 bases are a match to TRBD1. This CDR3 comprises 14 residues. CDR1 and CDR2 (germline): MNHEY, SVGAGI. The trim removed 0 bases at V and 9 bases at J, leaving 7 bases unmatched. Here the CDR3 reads CASSYSGQRIKAFF. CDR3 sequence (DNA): TGTGCCAGCAGTTACTCGGGACAGCGTATAAAAGCTTTCTTT.

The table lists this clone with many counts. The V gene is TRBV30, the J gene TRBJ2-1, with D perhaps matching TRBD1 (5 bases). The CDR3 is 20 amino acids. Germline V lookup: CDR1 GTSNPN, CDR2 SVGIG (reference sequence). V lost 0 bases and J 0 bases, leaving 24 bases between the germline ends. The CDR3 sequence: CAWSVRVGQLTALSYNEQFF. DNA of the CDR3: TGTGCCTGGAGTGTCAGGGTAGGGCAGCTCACTGCCCTCTCCTACAATGAGCAGTTCTTC.